This T cell receptor beta chain originates from a study of cytomegalovirus exposure and HLA in healthy donors. Background on the study: Prior work identified under 130 million unique TCR beta sequences in 150 million to 200 million T cells.

Primers for the PCR totalled 60 Vbeta and 13 Jbeta. Data came from immunoSEQ multiplex PCR; TCRdb stores just in-frame clones and leaves some out. The repertoire table contains about 110,000 clones. This CDR3 is 16 amino acids long. Germline lookup yields CDR1 MGHRA and CDR2 YSYEKL. V lost 6 bases and J lost 12; bases outside the gene matches: 17. The TCR was taken from a man aged 40-55 years in good health and CMV-seropositive. V and J are TRBV4-1 and TRBJ2-1, with TRBD2 matching over 10 bases. Material for sequencing was PBMCs. The CDR3 DNA reads TGCGCCAGCAGAACGGGGACTAGCGTAAGGCCGGAGGGGCAGTTCTTC. Its protein is CASRTGTSVRPEGQFF.